The entry that follows covers one T cell receptor (beta chain) sequence. The record originates from a study of identical twins. With V trimmed by 1 base and J by 10 bases, 4 bases remained unmatched. Germline V gene data show CDR1 as DFQATT and CDR2 as SNEGSKA (reference sequence). CDR3 length: 12 residues. TCRdb analysed the 5' RACE reads with MiXCR anew, one entry per CDR3 protein. The sample has around 240,000 distinct CDR3 sequences; about 10% are singletons. The origin of this receptor is a man aged 50 to 59 in good health. The genes are TRBV20-1 and TRBJ2-7; 10 positions agree with TRBD2. Source material: memory T cells sorted from blood. The CDR3 reads CSARGLAGDQYF. Here the CDR3 DNA reads TGCAGTGCTAGAGGTCTAGCGGGAGACCAGTACTTC.